These 13 T cell receptor beta chains originate from one sample sequenced in a study of CD8 T cell repertoires and HIV-1 epitope variants. This table comes from immunoSEQ multiplex PCR, and its TCRdb copy is limited to in-frame clones, with some not included. Counted here are thousands of clones, roughly 68% occurring once; the ten biggest clones make up about 39%. These TCRs' antigens remain unknown. The material sequenced was cultured CD8+ T cells derived from PBMCs. These receptors all come from a male donor with HIV.

This clone was seen only a few times. The chain carries TRBV5-6 and TRBJ2-7, with D possibly matching TRBD1 (6 bases). CDR1 is SGHDT and CDR2 is YYEEEE in the germline V gene. V was shortened by 4 bases and J by 4 bases, with 12 bases between the two germline ends. The CDR3 totals 13 residues. CDR3 sequence (DNA): TGTGCCAGCAGCAGCGACAGGAGTTACGAGCAGTACTTC. Translated: CASSSDRSYEQYF.

The CDR3 bases are TGTGCCAGTAGAGTCGGGACAGGGGGCTTGAATACGCAGTATTTT. It translates to CASRVGTGGLNTQYF. This chain links TRBV19 with TRBJ2-3; 12 nucleotides align to TRBD1. The germline V gene encodes CDR1 LNHDA and CDR2 SQIVND (reference sequence). The CDR3 consists of 15 residues. The V gene end was trimmed by 6 bases and the J gene end by 7 bases; junction bases not matched to a gene: 8.

This clone has only one observation. This chain joins TRBV6-5 and TRBJ2-1, with 7 bases fitting TRBD1. This CDR3 has 14 residues. Germline trimming cut 2 bases from V and 7 bases from J; bases unmatched to any gene: 5. In germline, CDR1 is MNHEY, CDR2 SVGAGI. DNA of the CDR3: TGTGCCAGCAGTTACGGGACAGCTTATAATGAGCAGTTCTTC. Its translation is CASSYGTAYNEQFF.

This clone was detected a few times. The genes are TRBV19 and TRBJ2-2; 7 nucleotides match TRBD1. Trimming took 7 bases from V and 8 from J; bases not matched to a gene: 16. The CDR3 has 16 amino acids. The germline CDR1 and CDR2 sequences are LNHDA and SQIVND (reference sequence). The CDR3 here is CASKGYAGQATGELFF. DNA of the CDR3: TGTGCCAGTAAAGGTTATGCCGGACAGGCGACGGGGGAGCTGTTTTTT.

The chain has TRBV28 and TRBJ1-3, with 10 bases fitting TRBD1. The CDR3 is made up of 15 amino acids. The germline CDR1 and CDR2 sequences are MDHEN and SYDVKM. J gave up 3 bases and V 3 bases, and 2 bases lay outside the gene matches. The CDR3 DNA reads TGTGCCAGCAGTTTTTGGACAGGGGGTGGAAACACCATATATTTT. It specifies CASSFWTGGGNTIYF.

The V and J genes are TRBV27 and TRBJ1-5; no clear D. V lost 1 base and J lost 6, with 10 bases in between. This CDR3 is built from 14 residues. Germline V gene lookup returns CDR1 MNHEY and CDR2 SMNVEV (reference sequence). The CDR3 sequence: CASSLLGGTQPQHF. In DNA, the CDR3 is TGTGCCAGCAGTTTATTGGGTGGTACTCAGCCCCAGCATTTT.

This clone was found a few times. V is TRBV7-9 and J is TRBJ1-6; D ambiguous. The CDR3 covers 16 residues. V was clipped by 5 bases and J by 0 bases, with 11 bases between them. The germline V gene encodes CDR1 SEHNR and CDR2 FQNEAQ (reference sequence). The CDR3 DNA reads as TGTGCCAGCAGCACAGCGATTAGCTCCTATAATTCACCCCTCCACTTT. Translating gives CASSTAISSYNSPLHF.

This CDR3 reads CASSSRPNEQFF. In DNA form, the CDR3 reads TGTGCCAGCAGCTCCAGACCGAATGAGCAGTTCTTC. This chain connects TRBV5-6 to TRBJ2-1; D is uncertain. The CDR3 sequence is 12 residues long. Trimming took 3 bases from V and 7 from J, leaving 8 bases between them. CDR1 is SGHDT and CDR2 is YYEEEE in the germline V gene.

The rearrangement links TRBV9 to TRBJ2-5; maybe TRBD2 (7 bases). Trimming shortened V by 3 bases and J by 2 bases, and 17 bases separated the two germline ends. The CDR3 runs to 16 residues. Germline V CDR1 and CDR2: SGDLS, YYNGEE. CDR3 DNA sequence: TGTGCCAGCAGCGGACGAGGGGGGGAGAGACAAGAGACCCAGTACTTC. It yields the protein CASSGRGGERQETQYF. Combining the CDR3 with reference TRBV9 and TRBJ2-5 gives the whole variable domain DSGVTQTPKHLITATGQRVTLRCSPRSGDLSVYWYQQSLDQGLQFLIQYYNGEERAKGNILERFSAQQFPDLHSELNLSSLELGDSALYFCASSGRGGERQETQYFGPGTRLLVL.

The chain recombines TRBV19 with TRBJ1-4, with 7 bases aligning to TRBD1. This CDR3 contains 17 residues. The germline V gene has CDR1 LNHDA and CDR2 SQIVND (reference sequence). V trimming: 4 bases; J trimming: 8 bases; junction bases outside the gene matches: 16. The CDR3 loop reads CASSTQTDRTMREKLFF. For the CDR3, the DNA is TGTGCCAGTAGTACACAAACGGACAGGACGATGCGGGAAAAACTGTTTTTT.

The sample holds a few counts of this clone. CDR3 sequence reads: CASSLAERTDSYEQYF. The DNA of the CDR3 is TGTGCCAGCAGTTTGGCTGAAAGAACGGACTCCTACGAGCAGTACTTC. The chain couples TRBV28 to TRBJ2-7; D is undetermined. The germline gives CDR1 MDHEN, CDR2 SYDVKM. The CDR3 sequence is 16 residues long. V shed 3 bases and J shed 0 bases, with 15 bases lying between them.

The chain couples TRBV27 to TRBJ2-7; no clear D. This CDR3 has 15 amino acids. Trimming took 6 bases from V and 2 from J, leaving 17 bases between them. From germline, CDR1 is MNHEY and CDR2 SMNVEV (reference sequence). Written as DNA, the CDR3 is TGTGCCAGCAGCCCCGACCGGACGGAACCCTACGAGCAGTACTTC. Translation: CASSPDRTEPYEQYF.

This sequence joins TRBV28 and TRBJ2-7; TRBD1 might be the D (5 bases). This CDR3 is 14 amino acids long. Germline CDR1 MDHEN, CDR2 SYDVKM. Trimming removed 0 bases from V and 3 bases from J, with 9 bases in between. DNA of the CDR3: TGTGCCAGCAGTTTATGGGGCCAGGGCTACGAGCAGTACTTC. This encodes CASSLWGQGYEQYF.